Below are 15 T cell receptor beta chains sequenced from a single sample in a study of CD8 T cell repertoires and HIV-1 epitope variants. The antigens of these receptors remain unknown. Libraries were prepared by immunoSEQ multiplex PCR; TCRdb keeps only in-frame clonotypes and omits some of them. This sample has 6,000 to 7,000 clones; approximately 70% occur once, and the top ten carry about 40%. Sequencing used cultured CD8+ T cells derived from PBMCs. Source of these receptors: a male donor with HIV.

This sequence joins TRBV4-1 and TRBJ1-1; perhaps TRBD1 as D (5 bases). This CDR3 comprises 15 residues. The germline V gene has CDR1 MGHRA and CDR2 YSYEKL. The germline V and J ends were trimmed by 0 bases and 4 bases, with 12 bases remaining between them. As DNA, the CDR3 is TGCGCCAGCAGCCAAGATAGGCAGGGTGGCACTGAAGCTTTCTTT. It translates to CASSQDRQGGTEAFF.

The chain recombines TRBV9 with TRBJ2-5, with a possible D match to TRBD2 (5 bases). The germline CDR1 and CDR2 sequences are SGDLS and YYNGEE. The CDR3 length is 15 residues. Deletions cut 4 bases from V and 2 bases from J, with 15 bases between. The CDR3: CASSSAGIDQETQYF. The CDR3 DNA follows: TGTGCCAGCAGCTCCGCCGGGATAGATCAAGAGACCCAGTACTTC. The complete variable domain, with remaining parts taken from reference TRBV9 and TRBJ2-5, reads DSGVTQTPKHLITATGQRVTLRCSPRSGDLSVYWYQQSLDQGLQFLIQYYNGEERAKGNILERFSAQQFPDLHSELNLSSLELGDSALYFCASSSAGIDQETQYFGPGTRLLVL.

This chain uses TRBV5-1 with TRBJ2-2; no definite D call. The germline V and J ends were trimmed by 2 bases and 9 bases, with 8 bases remaining between them. Looked up from germline, CDR1 is SGHRS and CDR2 is YFSETQ. CDR3 size: 12 residues. CDR3 sequence reads: CASSLVDRELFF. The CDR3 DNA follows: TGCGCCAGCAGCTTAGTAGACCGGGAGCTGTTTTTT.

The V and J genes are TRBV28 and TRBJ2-3, with unresolved D. V dropped 5 bases and J dropped 5 bases, with 8 bases sitting between them. Germline CDR1 reads MDHEN; CDR2 reads SYDVKM. The CDR3 sequence is 12 residues long. CDR3 amino acids: CASSQTVDTQYF. Written as DNA, the CDR3 is TGTGCCAGCAGTCAGACTGTAGATACGCAGTATTTT.

The chain joins TRBV5-6 to TRBJ2-7, with 7 positions matching TRBD1. Unmatched junction bases numbered 7, after V lost 0 bases and J lost 4 bases. Per germline, CDR1 SGHDT and CDR2 YYEEEE. The CDR3 is 15 amino acids. CDR3 DNA sequence: TGTGCCAGCAGCTTGGCAGGGCAGGGGGAATACGAGCAGTACTTC. Its translation is CASSLAGQGEYEQYF.

The chain couples TRBV28 to TRBJ2-1, with 7 positions matching TRBD2. Germline CDR1 is MDHEN and CDR2 is SYDVKM. This CDR3 comprises 16 residues. The V segment lost 3 bases and the J segment 9 bases; nucleotides outside the gene matches: 14. The chain's CDR3 is CASSLLGEGIYLEQFF. CDR3 sequence (DNA): TGTGCCAGCAGTTTGCTGGGGGAGGGTATCTATCTTGAGCAGTTCTTC.

V usage is TRBV27 and J usage is TRBJ1-5, with 12 positions matching TRBD1. The CDR3 spans 16 residues. From germline, CDR1 is MNHEY and CDR2 SMNVEV (reference sequence). J was trimmed by 8 bases and V by 0 bases; bases with no gene match: 5. CDR3 DNA sequence: TGTGCCAGCAGTTTATCGGGACAGGGGGCGAAGGAGCCCCAGCATTTT. As protein: CASSLSGQGAKEPQHF.

The chain joins TRBV27 to TRBJ2-1; D might be TRBD1 or TRBD2, each matching 5 bases. Germline V gene data show CDR1 as MNHEY and CDR2 as SMNVEV (reference sequence). The CDR3 runs to 13 residues. V was cut by 5 bases and J by 6 bases, with 11 bases left in between. The CDR3 spells CASSVRGPNEQFF. The CDR3 coding sequence is TGTGCCAGCAGTGTTAGGGGACCCAATGAGCAGTTCTTC.

The J gene is TRBJ2-7, the V gene TRBV14; TRBD1 matches 12 bases. CDR3 length: 17 residues. Losses at the gene ends were 2 bases for V and 6 bases for J; bases not matched to a gene: 11. The germline CDR1 and CDR2 sequences are SGHDN and FVKESK. The CDR3: CASSQKLPGQGASEQYF. DNA of the CDR3: TGTGCCAGCAGCCAAAAATTACCGGGACAGGGGGCGAGCGAGCAGTACTTC. Complete variable domain (other parts from reference TRBV14 and TRBJ2-7): EAGVTQFPSHSVIEKGQTVTLRCDPISGHDNLYWYRRVMGKEIKFLLHFVKESKQDESGMPNNRFLAERTGGTYSTLKVQPAELEDSGVYFCASSQKLPGQGASEQYFGPGTRLTVT.

The chain uses TRBV5-1 and TRBJ2-7; TRBD1 might be the D (5 bases). V lost 4 bases and J 4 bases, leaving 9 bases between the germline ends. CDR1 is SGHRS, CDR2 YFSETQ, per germline. This CDR3 spans 12 amino acids. CDR3: CASSADSYEQYF. Here the CDR3 DNA reads TGCGCCAGCAGCGCCGACAGTTACGAGCAGTACTTC.

This clone showed up just a few times. The rearrangement links TRBV5-1 to TRBJ1-2; possible D gene TRBD1, 5 bases. This CDR3 contains 13 residues. Looked up from germline, CDR1 is SGHRS and CDR2 is YFSETQ. Between the trimmed V and J ends, which lost 4 bases and 8 bases, there was a span of 15 bases. The CDR3 region is CASSPGLGEGYTF. CDR3 DNA sequence: TGCGCCAGCAGCCCGGGACTAGGGGAAGGCTACACCTTC.

V is TRBV27 and J is TRBJ2-1; D unresolved. V lost 6 bases and J 9 bases, leaving 15 bases between the germline ends. Per germline, CDR1 MNHEY and CDR2 SMNVEV (reference sequence). CDR3 size: 13 residues. The DNA of the CDR3 is TGTGCCAGCAGCCCGACATCATTCAGTGAGCAGTTCTTC. This gives the protein CASSPTSFSEQFF.

This sequence joins TRBV4-3 and TRBJ2-1; 9 bases agree with TRBD2. The CDR3 runs to 16 residues. Germline V gene lookup returns CDR1 LGHNA and CDR2 YSLEER. The V segment lost 0 bases and the J segment 3 bases; nucleotides outside the gene matches: 3. CDR3 DNA sequence: TGCGCCAGCAGCCAAGACACTAGCGGGCGCTACAATGAGCAGTTCTTC. Protein product: CASSQDTSGRYNEQFF.

The genes are TRBV28 and TRBJ2-7; no firm D call. Between the trimmed V and J ends, which lost 4 bases and 3 bases, there was a span of 10 bases. This CDR3 comprises 13 residues. The V gene's germline CDR1 is MDHEN and CDR2 SYDVKM. The chain's CDR3 is CASSSQLSYEQYF. The CDR3 nucleotides are TGTGCCAGCAGTTCCCAACTAAGCTACGAGCAGTACTTC.

The chain recombines TRBV11-2 with TRBJ2-4; possibly TRBD1 or TRBD2 for D (5 bases each). Trimming left V 4 bases short and J 3 bases short, with 10 bases between. The germline V gene has CDR1 SGHAT and CDR2 FQNNGV. This CDR3 has 14 amino acids. The CDR3 spells CASSSRDVKNIQYF. CDR3 DNA sequence: TGTGCCAGCAGCTCCAGGGACGTCAAAAACATTCAGTACTTC.